Listed below are T cell receptor beta chains from one sample, sequenced in a study of T cell repertoires in ileal Crohn's disease. Method: immunoSEQ multiplex PCR; TCRdb's copy keeps in-frame clones and lacks some. The data show around 15,000 clones, just over 70% seen once. The specimen sequenced was ileal tissue. These receptors were collected from an adult with Crohn's disease. Both conserved end residues are part of each CDR3. Each record gives: clone size, V gene, CDR3 protein. Where a row states a size, it is once, few, many or the class of an expanded clone; other rows omit it.

size: -
V: TRBV9
CDR3: CASSLQGGASTDTQYF

size: -
V: TRBV27
CDR3: CASSLEGGARGGEKLFF

size: -
V: TRBV15
CDR3: CATSKGTGESEKLFF

size: -
V: TRBV4-1
CDR3: CASSQVRQAAYQETQYF

size: -
V: TRBV6-1
CDR3: CASDWDMGDYGYTF

size: -
V: TRBV5-1
CDR3: CASSSTGRVYGYTF

size: -
V: TRBV5-4
CDR3: CASSSQRDSSGNTIYF

size: -
V: TRBV10-1
CDR3: CASSESSGQETQYF

size: few
V: TRBV6-1
CDR3: CASSELAGDTGELFF

size: once
V: TRBV10-3
CDR3: CAISGQKTYEQYF

size: -
V: TRBV5-4
CDR3: CASSLRGAATGELFF

size: few
V: TRBV7-9
CDR3: CASRDTNTEAFF

size: -
V: TRBV27
CDR3: CAGSLGLNYGYTF

size: -
V: TRBV4-1
CDR3: CASSQDDGRAGKGTQYF

size: -
V: TRBV11-2
CDR3: CASSLSGTGGLDIQYF

size: -
V: TRBV4-1
CDR3: CASSRSTGELFF

size: -
V: TRBV6-5
CDR3: CASSYSGLAGTYEQYF

size: -
V: TRBV5-4
CDR3: CASGTSGETQYF

size: -
V: TRBV5-6
CDR3: CASSLSRGNIQYF

size: -
V: TRBV28
CDR3: CASTPGDRESYEQYF

size: -
V: TRBV6-5
CDR3: CASRGLAYEQYF

size: -
V: TRBV6-4
CDR3: CASSEGGAVDEQFF

size: -
V: TRBV2
CDR3: CASSLQRGETQYF

size: -
V: TRBV18
CDR3: CASSSRDRARPEQYF

size: -
V: TRBV12-5
CDR3: CASGWGTATYEQYF

size: -
V: TRBV5-1
CDR3: CASSSDSNSPLHF

size: once
V: TRBV18
CDR3: CASSPWTEMNTEAFF

size: -
V: TRBV5-1
CDR3: CASSLVPANEKLFF

size: once
V: TRBV5-1
CDR3: CASSLIWATYGYTF

size: few
V: TRBV10-3
CDR3: CAISGGQGSSYEQYF

size: -
V: TRBV30
CDR3: CAWSPVANYGYTF

size: -
V: TRBV9
CDR3: CASSPGTRRGGEQYF

size: -
V: TRBV6-1
CDR3: CASSSLAGVSDTQYF

size: -
V: TRBV20-1
CDR3: CSARDTEAFF

size: -
V: TRBV21-1
CDR3: CASSRQGVVTGELFF

size: -
V: TRBV5-6
CDR3: CASSYGGAWNSPLHF

size: -
V: TRBV10-3
CDR3: CAASGGRALPSYEQYF

size: few
V: TRBV21-1
CDR3: CASSKVSSGRVTYKNIQYF

size: -
V: TRBV14
CDR3: CASSQVLGVTDTQYF

size: -
V: TRBV15
CDR3: CATSSRTGINQPQHF

size: once
V: TRBV21-1
CDR3: CASSSPRVDSGSPYF

size: -
V: TRBV5-4
CDR3: CASRTQGNEKLFF

size: once
V: TRBV14
CDR3: CASSPRGGEPQHF

size: -
V: TRBV7-8
CDR3: CASSLEGRVPPSKNIQYF

size: -
V: TRBV6-1
CDR3: CASSEEGLAEAYNEQFF

size: -
V: TRBV2
CDR3: CASSGDSGPSGANVLTF

size: -
V: TRBV10-2
CDR3: CASSDLGVGVTEAFF

size: -
V: TRBV18
CDR3: CASSPVRTDGNTIYF